Below, 32 T cell receptor beta chains from the same sample are listed, as sequenced in a study of control samples from healthy donors and cancer patients. Produced via immunoSEQ multiplex PCR; TCRdb's table is partial and in-frame only. Among some 71,000 clones listed, about nine tenths were seen once. Sequencing input: PBMCs. These receptors were collected from a man aged 60 to 75 with lung cancer.

This chain joins TRBV11-2 and TRBJ1-1; 8 positions agree with TRBD1. CDR1 and CDR2 from the germline V gene are SGHAT and FQNNGV. V was pared by 5 bases and J by 0 bases, with 2 bases of the junction left unmatched. This CDR3 is 14 amino acids long. The CDR3 spells CASSRDRLNTEAFF. The CDR3 DNA sequence: TGTGCCAGCAGCAGGGACAGGTTGAACACTGAAGCTTTCTTT.

This rearrangement joins TRBV7-2 to TRBJ1-3; 7 bases are shared with TRBD1. The CDR3 runs 16 residues. CDR1 and CDR2 from the germline V gene are SGHTA and FQGNSA. Unmatched junction bases numbered 11, after V lost 5 bases and J lost 4 bases. CDR3 loop: CASSHTGDVRGNTIYF. The CDR3 coding sequence is TGTGCCAGCAGCCATACAGGGGATGTTCGGGGAAACACCATATATTTT.

V usage is TRBV2 and J usage is TRBJ1-1, with D perhaps TRBD1 (5 bases). CDR1 is SNHLY and CDR2 is FYNNEI in the germline V gene. This CDR3 is built from 13 residues. Trimming removed 7 bases at V and 0 bases at J, with 9 bases between. The CDR3 nucleotides read TGTGCCAGCAAACAGGAAATGAACACTGAAGCTTTCTTT. This encodes CASKQEMNTEAFF.

The J gene is TRBJ1-3, the V gene TRBV11-2; D not certain. The CDR3 extends over 15 amino acids. The V gene's germline CDR1 is SGHAT and CDR2 FQNNGV. Trimming took 6 bases from V and 2 from J, leaving 14 bases between them. CDR3 residues: CASRLEGSTGNTIYF. Here the CDR3 DNA reads TGTGCCAGCAGACTGGAGGGTTCTACTGGAAACACCATATATTTT.

By frequency in the sample, this clone is medium-sized. The rearrangement links TRBV7-9 to TRBJ1-1; TRBD1 is a possible D gene (5 bases). The CDR3 length is 14 residues. The germline CDR1 and CDR2 sequences are SEHNR and FQNEAQ (reference sequence). The V end lost 0 bases, the J end lost 4 bases, and 9 bases lay between the germline ends. CDR3 DNA sequence: TGTGCCAGCAGCTTAGCTGGGGCCGGCACTGAAGCTTTCTTT. It translates to CASSLAGAGTEAFF.

The chain carries TRBV7-8 and TRBJ2-3, with 7 bases identical to TRBD2. The CDR3 is 19 residues long. The junction had 15 bases not matched to a gene; V was cut back by 3 bases and J by 0 bases. Per germline, CDR1 SGHVS and CDR2 FQNEAQ. As DNA, the CDR3 is TGTGCCAGCAGCTTCTCCGCTGGGGGGGAACGACGCAGCACAGATACGCAGTATTTT. Its translation is CASSFSAGGERRSTDTQYF.

The V call is TRBV7-2, the J call TRBJ1-1, with 11 bases identical to TRBD1. CDR1 is SGHTA and CDR2 is FQGNSA in the germline V gene. Unmatched junction bases numbered 2, after V lost 1 base and J lost 4 bases. This CDR3 is built from 15 residues. CDR3 protein: CASSLGGTGGTEAFF. CDR3 in DNA: TGTGCCAGCAGCTTAGGAGGGACAGGGGGCACTGAAGCTTTCTTT.

V usage is TRBV18 and J usage is TRBJ2-7; a weak D match, TRBD1 (6 bases). This CDR3 is built from 13 residues. Germline loops: CDR1 KGHSH, CDR2 LQKENI. V was pared by 3 bases and J by 9 bases, with 15 bases between. CDR3 bases: TGTGCCAGCTCACCTCAGGGGAGCCAGGCGCAGTACGTC. Amino acids: CASSPQGSQAQYV.

The rearrangement joins TRBV15 to TRBJ2-1; D is possibly TRBD2 (6 bases). From germline, CDR1 is LNHNV and CDR2 YYDKDF (reference sequence). Trimming removed 0 bases at V and 15 bases at J, with 18 bases between. The CDR3 length is 14 residues. The CDR3 nucleotides read TGTGCCACCAGCAGAGATAAGGGAGGATCATCGACGTTCTTC. Amino acids: CATSRDKGGSSTFF.

The chain recombines TRBV6-5 with TRBJ1-2; tentatively, D is TRBD1 (6 bases). The CDR3 spans 14 residues. CDR1 MNHEY and CDR2 SVGAGI come from the germline V gene. Trimming took off 7 bases at V and 8 bases at J, with 20 bases between the two ends. The CDR3, as DNA: TGTGCCAGCACCACCCTGGGGGCCGCGGTAGGCTACACCTTC. Its protein product is CASTTLGAAVGYTF.

V is TRBV5-4 and J is TRBJ2-2, with 9 bases fitting TRBD1. Germline CDR1 is SGHNT and CDR2 is YYREEE (reference sequence). CDR3 length equals 16 residues. V shed 4 bases and J 6 bases; nucleotides not matched to a gene: 10. The CDR3 reads CASSPPQGQGPGELFF. CDR3 nucleotides: TGTGCCAGCAGCCCCCCCCAGGGACAGGGTCCCGGGGAGCTGTTTTTT.

This clone occurred once. The CDR3 bases are TGTGCCAGCAGCTCCCAACCGGCAGGAACCTACGAGCAGTACGTC. Amino acids: CASSSQPAGTYEQYV. The chain has TRBV6-6 and TRBJ2-7, with no clear D. V dropped 6 bases and J dropped 2 bases, with 17 bases sitting between them. The CDR3 totals 15 residues. The germline gives CDR1 MNHNY, CDR2 SVGAGI (reference sequence).

The V gene is TRBV23-1, the J gene TRBJ1-5, with D uncertain. TRBV23-1 is given ORF status, its function remaining uncertain. V gave up 0 bases and J gave up 5 bases, with 14 bases separating them. The CDR3 consists of 16 residues. For the CDR3, the DNA is TGCGCCAGCAGTCAATCCGGGCAGAGAAAATATCAGCCCCAGCATTTT. It specifies CASSQSGQRKYQPQHF.

V gene TRBV10-3 combines with J gene TRBJ1-6; TRBD1 matches 7 bases. The V gene end was trimmed by 5 bases and the J gene end by 14 bases; junction bases not matched to a gene: 9. Germline V gene data show CDR1 as ENHRY and CDR2 as SYGVKD. This CDR3 spans 13 amino acids. This CDR3 reads CAISTGEVDTLHF. In nucleotides, the CDR3 is TGTGCCATCAGTACAGGGGAAGTGGACACCCTCCACTTT.

The chain carries TRBV7-3 and TRBJ1-1; tentatively, D is TRBD1 (5 bases). Trimming left V 5 bases short and J 0 bases short, with 10 bases between. The CDR3 sequence is 14 residues long. From germline, CDR1 is SGHTA and CDR2 FQGTGA. The CDR3 loop is CASSPDTMNTEAFF. DNA for the CDR3: TGTGCCAGCAGCCCGGACACGATGAACACTGAAGCTTTCTTT.

The J gene is TRBJ2-3, the V gene TRBV7-3; D remains unclear. The CDR3 spans 11 residues. The V gene's germline CDR1 is SGHTA and CDR2 FQGTGA. V lost 11 bases to trimming and J lost 1 base, with 7 bases between them. CDR3 nucleotide sequence: TGTGCCTACCGACGCACAGATACGCAGTATTTT. Its translation: CAYRRTDTQYF.

V usage is TRBV7-3 and J usage is TRBJ2-5; D is uncertain. The V gene's germline CDR1 is SGHTA and CDR2 FQGTGA. CDR3 length: 14 amino acids. Trimming took off 2 bases at V and 6 bases at J, with 13 bases between the two ends. The CDR3 nucleotides are TGTGCCAGCAGCTTACAGGCTGGGGTCCAGACCCAGTACTTC. Encoded protein: CASSLQAGVQTQYF.

This sequence joins TRBV5-4 and TRBJ2-3; D uncertain. The CDR3 is 14 residues long. V lost 0 bases to trimming and J lost 2 bases, with 7 bases between them. Germline loops: CDR1 SGHNT, CDR2 YYREEE (reference sequence). DNA of the CDR3: TGTGCCAGCAGCTTGGAAGGTTTCACAGATACGCAGTATTTT. Residues: CASSLEGFTDTQYF.

The V gene is TRBV5-1, the J gene TRBJ2-5; the match to TRBD2 covers 11 bases. V gave up 4 bases and J gave up 3 bases; unmatched junction bases: 5. Germline CDR1 is SGHRS and CDR2 is YFSETQ. CDR3 length equals 15 residues. CDR3 sequence (DNA): TGCGCCAGCAGCCTAGCGGGGGGCTCCAAAGAGACCCAGTACTTC. It specifies CASSLAGGSKETQYF. Full variable domain (missing parts from reference TRBV5-1 and TRBJ2-5): KAGVTQTPRYLIKTRGQQVTLSCSPISGHRSVSWYQQTPGQGLQFLFEYFSETQRNKGNFPGRFSGRQFSNSRSEMNVSTLELGDSALYLCASSLAGGSKETQYFGPGTRLLVL.

This clone came up a few times. This chain uses TRBV5-6 with TRBJ2-3, with D perhaps TRBD2 (6 bases). V lost 8 bases to trimming and J lost 3 bases, with 16 bases between them. The CDR3 has 14 residues. CDR1 and CDR2 from the germline V gene are SGHDT and YYEEEE. The CDR3 sequence: CASGTWGETDTQYF. CDR3 in DNA: TGTGCCAGTGGAACCTGGGGGGAAACAGATACGCAGTATTTT.

The rearrangement joins TRBV2 to TRBJ1-1; TRBD1 matches at 9 bases. The CDR3 spans 13 residues. Germline V lookup: CDR1 SNHLY, CDR2 FYNNEI. V was clipped by 6 bases and J by 4 bases; unmatched bases: 3. For the CDR3, the DNA is TGTGCCAGCAGCGGACAGGGGACCACTGAAGCTTTCTTT. It specifies CASSGQGTTEAFF. Full variable domain (remainder filled in from reference TRBV2 and TRBJ1-1): EPEVTQTPSHQVTQMGQEVILRCVPISNHLYFYWYRQILGQKVEFLVSFYNNEISEKSEIFDDQFSVERPDGSNFTLKIRSTKLEDSAMYFCASSGQGTTEAFFGQGTRLTVV.

This rearrangement joins TRBV30 to TRBJ1-5, with D possibly being TRBD1 (5 bases). Trimming left V 5 bases short and J 3 bases short, with 11 bases between. Germline CDR1 and CDR2: GTSNPN and SVGIG (reference sequence). This CDR3 is built from 13 residues. CDR3 loop: CAWGWGTNQPQHF. CDR3 bases: TGTGCCTGGGGGTGGGGGACCAATCAGCCCCAGCATTTT. The full variable domain, with the rest looked up from reference TRBV30 and TRBJ1-5, is SQTIHQWPATLVQPVGSPLSLECTVEGTSNPNLYWYRQAAGRGLQLLFYSVGIGQISSEVPQNLSASRPQDRQFILSSKKLLLSDSGFYLCAWGWGTNQPQHFGDGTRLSIL.

The chain uses TRBV9 and TRBJ1-1; D not certain. The CDR3 sequence is 13 residues long. V was clipped by 3 bases and J by 0 bases, with 6 bases between them. Germline-derived CDR1 and CDR2 are SGDLS and YYNGEE. The CDR3 DNA follows: TGTGCCAGCAGCGATTGGGTGAACACTGAAGCTTTCTTT. Residues: CASSDWVNTEAFF.

This rearrangement joins TRBV15 to TRBJ2-2; 10 bases agree with TRBD2. The germline V gene has CDR1 LNHNV and CDR2 YYDKDF (reference sequence). This CDR3 region has 18 residues. V gave up 0 bases and J gave up 6 bases; unmatched junction bases: 10. CDR3 coding DNA: TGTGCCACCAGCAGAGATCGGGCGAGCGGGGGGGCACCCGGGGAGCTGTTTTTT. Its translation is CATSRDRASGGAPGELFF.

The rearrangement uses TRBV18 and TRBJ2-7; 7 bases agree with TRBD2. In germline, CDR1 is KGHSH, CDR2 LQKENI. J was trimmed by 3 bases and V by 6 bases; bases with no gene match: 5. CDR3 length: 13 amino acids. CDR3 residues: CASSRGDFYEQYF. CDR3 sequence (DNA): TGTGCCAGCTCTCGGGGGGATTTCTACGAGCAGTACTTC. The variable domain in full, completed from reference TRBV18 and TRBJ2-7, reads NAGVMQNPRHLVRRRGQEARLRCSPMKGHSHVYWYRQLPEEGLKFMVYLQKENIIDESGMPKERFSAEFPKEGPSILRIQQVVRGDSAAYFCASSRGDFYEQYFGPGTRLTVT.

The chain links TRBV5-1 to TRBJ2-3; 9 bases are shared with TRBD2. Losses at the gene ends were 0 bases for V and 1 base for J; bases not matched to a gene: 3. The germline CDR1 and CDR2 sequences are SGHRS and YFSETQ. This CDR3 has 16 amino acids. This CDR3 reads CASSLASSGGTDTQYF. CDR3 coding DNA: TGCGCCAGCAGCTTGGCCTCTAGCGGGGGCACAGATACGCAGTATTTT. Full variable domain (remainder filled in from reference TRBV5-1 and TRBJ2-3): KAGVTQTPRYLIKTRGQQVTLSCSPISGHRSVSWYQQTPGQGLQFLFEYFSETQRNKGNFPGRFSGRQFSNSRSEMNVSTLELGDSALYLCASSLASSGGTDTQYFGPGTRLTVL.

This chain connects TRBV11-2 to TRBJ2-1; 12 positions agree with TRBD2. Germline V gene sequence: CDR1 SGHAT, CDR2 FQNNGV. The CDR3 is made up of 14 amino acids. After removal of 5 bases from V and 7 bases from J, the junction contained 3 bases not matched to a gene. The CDR3 loop is CASSPTSGGNEQFF. The CDR3 DNA sequence: TGTGCCAGCAGCCCGACTAGCGGGGGTAATGAGCAGTTCTTC.

V and J are TRBV7-8 and TRBJ1-2; TRBD1 matches 7 bases. Losses at the gene ends were 1 base for V and 4 bases for J; bases not matched to a gene: 0. The CDR3 contains 13 residues. The germline gives CDR1 SGHVS, CDR2 FQNEAQ. DNA of the CDR3: TGTGCCAGCAGCTTAGACAGGGGCTATGGCTACACCTTC. Translated, it gives CASSLDRGYGYTF.

CDR3 in amino acids: CSVLQGNTDTQYF. The CDR3 DNA follows: TGCAGCGTTCTCCAGGGAAACACAGATACGCAGTATTTT. The chain uses TRBV29-1 and TRBJ2-3; D may be TRBD1 (5 bases). Trimming removed 5 bases at V and 2 bases at J, with 11 bases between. The CDR3 is 13 residues long. The germline V gene has CDR1 SQVTM and CDR2 ANQGSEA.

The chain employs TRBV24-1 and TRBJ2-1, with no clear D. The CDR3 has 14 residues. Trimming removed 6 bases from V and 5 bases from J, with 13 bases in between. The germline CDR1 and CDR2 sequences are KGHDR and SFDVKD. CDR3 amino acids: CATSLRQGHNEQFF. The CDR3, as DNA: TGTGCCACCAGTCTGCGCCAAGGCCACAATGAGCAGTTCTTC.

The gene calls are TRBV18 and TRBJ2-7, with no clear D. Germline CDR1 and CDR2: KGHSH and LQKENI. The CDR3 totals 18 residues. With 4 bases removed from V and 3 bases from J, the gap between germline ends came to 25 bases. The CDR3 here is CASSLLSGVSPKGYEQYV. CDR3 bases: TGTGCCAGCTCACTATTGTCCGGAGTTTCCCCAAAGGGCTACGAGCAGTACGTC.

The chain uses TRBV24-1 and TRBJ2-5, with a tentative D call TRBD1 (7 bases). Trimming removed 9 bases at V and 1 base at J, with 14 bases between. Germline V gives CDR1 KGHDR, CDR2 SFDVKD. The CDR3 length is 14 residues. Here the CDR3 reads CATGGDSSQETQYF. The DNA for the CDR3 is TGTGCCACCGGCGGGGACAGCTCCCAAGAGACCCAGTACTTC.